Presented here are 30 T cell receptor beta chains from one specimen sequenced in a study of blood T cells in healthy people across ages. PCR was performed a second time for 7 to 11 cycles using a sample-barcoded 5' primer and a J-beta primer mix. TCRdb redid the calling of the 5' RACE reads with MiXCR, one entry per CDR3 protein. This table holds around 1,800,000 distinct CDR3 sequences, roughly 43% found once. Sequencing was carried out using blood. These receptor sequences come from a human donor in good health.

The J gene is TRBJ2-5, the V gene TRBV7-8; TRBD1 aligns across 7 bases. Germline CDR1 SGHVS, CDR2 FQNEAQ. V shed 4 bases, J shed 1 base, and the junction held 6 bases outside the gene matches. This CDR3 is 15 amino acids long. Written as DNA, the CDR3 is TGTGCCAGCAGCTATACGGGACAGACCCAAGAGACCCAGTACTTC. It is translated as CASSYTGQTQETQYF.

This clonotype appeared a few times. V is TRBV4-2 and J is TRBJ2-7; TRBD2 agrees at 7 bases. V shed 4 bases, J shed 0 bases, and the junction held 12 bases outside the gene matches. Germline lookup yields CDR1 LGHNA and CDR2 YNFKEQ. The CDR3 has 17 amino acids. CDR3 protein: CASSLEPSGRASYEQYF. The CDR3 coding sequence is TGTGCCAGCAGCCTAGAACCTTCAGGGAGGGCCTCCTACGAGCAGTACTTC.

V is TRBV24-1 and J is TRBJ2-5; D may be TRBD1 (5 bases). This CDR3 region has 14 residues. Between the trimmed V and J ends, which lost 2 bases and 1 base, there was a span of 7 bases. The germline V gene has CDR1 KGHDR and CDR2 SFDVKD. In nucleotides, the CDR3 is TGTGCCACCAGTGATTCCAGGGTCCAAGAGACCCAGTACTTC. Translation gives CATSDSRVQETQYF.

This clonotype has only a few counts. As DNA, the CDR3 is TGTGCCAGCTCCCGGTTCCTTAGTGATACGCAGTATTTT. It translates to CASSRFLSDTQYF. This chain links TRBV2 with TRBJ2-3; the D is unclear. The V gene's germline CDR1 is SNHLY and CDR2 FYNNEI. V was shortened by 8 bases and J by 6 bases, with 15 bases between the two germline ends. The CDR3 is made up of 13 amino acids.

V is TRBV3-1 and J is TRBJ2-3; D is undetermined. The CDR3 consists of 13 residues. The V and J ends lost 0 bases and 4 bases respectively, with 5 bases between them. The germline CDR1 and CDR2 sequences are LGHDT and YNNKEL (reference sequence). The CDR3 DNA follows: TGTGCCAGCAGCCAAGATTTTTCAGATACGCAGTATTTT. Its translation is CASSQDFSDTQYF.

This clonotype was picked up many times. The V call is TRBV20-1, the J call TRBJ2-1, with TRBD2 matching over 11 bases. The CDR3 runs 15 residues. The germline gives CDR1 DFQATT, CDR2 SNEGSKA (reference sequence). Unmatched junction bases numbered 8, after V lost 3 bases and J lost 7 bases. The CDR3 nucleotides are TGCAGTGCTAGCCTTAGCGGGGGGGGTCTTAATGAGCAGTTCTTC. Translating it yields CSASLSGGGLNEQFF.

Regarding this clonotype: One junction end does not reproduce the germline sequence, and a read error may be involved. The V gene is TRBV29-1, the J gene TRBJ1-4; 8 bases line up with TRBD1. There are 14 residues in the CDR3. Germline V CDR1 and CDR2: SQVTM, ANQGSEA. CDR3 in DNA: TGCGGCGTAGGACAGGGAGGAACTAATGAAAAACTGTTTTTT. Protein: CGVGQGGTNEKLFF. Based on the CDR3 plus reference TRBV29-1 and TRBJ1-4, the full variable domain is SAVISQKPSRDICQRGTSLTIQCQVDSQVTMMFWYRQQPGQSLTLIATANQGSEATYESGFVIDKFPISRPNLTFSTLTVSNMSPEDSSIYLCGVGQGGTNEKLFFGSGTQLSVL.

This clonotype came up a few times. The rearrangement uses TRBV20-1 and TRBJ2-7, with TRBD2 identical over 10 bases. The CDR3 loop spans 15 amino acids. Germline assignment: CDR1 DFQATT and CDR2 SNEGSKA (reference sequence). Trimming cost V 0 bases and J 3 bases; bases outside gene matches: 5. This chain's CDR3 is CSARDRSGGDYEQYF. The CDR3, as DNA: TGCAGTGCTAGAGATAGGAGCGGGGGGGACTACGAGCAGTACTTC.

This clonotype was recorded a few times. The chain is built from TRBV14 and TRBJ1-2; perhaps TRBD1 as D (6 bases). Trimming took 0 bases from V and 4 from J, leaving 12 bases between them. This CDR3 is built from 15 residues. The germline gives CDR1 SGHDN, CDR2 FVKESK. Written as DNA, the CDR3 is TGTGCCAGCAGCCAAGATCGAGCAGGGGCCTATGGCTACACCTTC. It is translated as CASSQDRAGAYGYTF.

The gene calls are TRBV11-2 and TRBJ1-2, with a possible D match to TRBD1 (5 bases). CDR1 is SGHAT and CDR2 is FQNNGV in the germline V gene. V was trimmed by 1 base and J by 4 bases, leaving 13 bases between them. The CDR3 contains 15 residues. CDR3 nucleotides: TGTGCCAGCAGCTTAGGTTGGACGGGGGGCTATGGCTACACCTTC. Translating gives CASSLGWTGGYGYTF.

This rearrangement joins TRBV6-1 to TRBJ2-7; maybe TRBD1 (5 bases). Germline loops: CDR1 MNHNS, CDR2 SASEGT. CDR3 length: 14 amino acids. V was clipped by 5 bases and J by 5 bases, with 16 bases between them. CDR3 bases: TGTGCCAGCAGTACTACGACAGTTCTGCACGAGCAGTACTTC. Its protein product is CASSTTTVLHEQYF.

In this sample, this clonotype turned up a few times. V usage is TRBV5-4 and J usage is TRBJ2-5; the D gene is possibly TRBD1 (5 bases). With 4 bases removed from V and 0 bases from J, the gap between germline ends came to 10 bases. Germline V lookup: CDR1 SGHNT, CDR2 YYREEE (reference sequence). This CDR3 contains 14 residues. The CDR3 region has the DNA TGTGCCAGCAGCGCGATGACAGACCAAGAGACCCAGTACTTC. Encoded protein: CASSAMTDQETQYF.

The chain is built from TRBV20-1 and TRBJ2-1; 9 nucleotides agree with TRBD2. V trimming: 5 bases; J trimming: 2 bases; junction bases outside the gene matches: 4. This CDR3 is built from 14 residues. In germline, CDR1 is DFQATT, CDR2 SNEGSKA (reference sequence). The CDR3 DNA is TGCAGTGCTGGAGGGACTAGCCCCTACAATGAGCAGTTCTTC. This sequence encodes CSAGGTSPYNEQFF.

The CDR3 spells CASSELGGRGTQYF. Written as DNA, the CDR3 is TGTGCCAGCAGTGAATTGGGGGGGCGTGGGACCCAGTACTTC. The genes are TRBV6-1 and TRBJ2-5, with a tentative D call TRBD2 (7 bases). V lost 2 bases and J lost 7, with 14 bases in between. Germline CDR1 reads MNHNS; CDR2 reads SASEGT. This CDR3 has 14 residues.

The genes are TRBV6-2 or TRBV6-3 and TRBJ2-7; 7 positions match TRBD1. CDR1 is MNHEY and CDR2 is SVGEGT in the germline V gene. CDR3 size: 14 residues. V lost 6 bases and J lost 6; bases outside the gene matches: 11. In nucleotides, the CDR3 is TGTGCCAGCAGACGACAGGGCGTGTACGGCGAGCAGTACTTC. Translated: CASRRQGVYGEQYF.

This clonotype appeared once. The chain uses TRBV5-1 and TRBJ2-2; possible D gene TRBD2, 5 bases. This CDR3 has 13 amino acids. Trimming cost V 7 bases and J 5 bases, with 12 bases left between them. CDR1 and CDR2 (germline): SGHRS, YFSETQ. The CDR3: CASALAITGELFF. CDR3 sequence (DNA): TGCGCCAGCGCGCTAGCTATAACCGGGGAGCTGTTTTTT.

Only one count was recorded for this clonotype. This chain connects TRBV12-5 to TRBJ2-1; D is unresolved. The CDR3 is 11 amino acids. Per the germline V gene, CDR1 is LGHNT and CDR2 is FRNRAP. V shed 2 bases and J shed 9 bases, with 5 bases lying between them. The CDR3 DNA reads as TGTGCTAGTGGTTTGTATAGTGAGCAGTTCTTC. This translates into CASGLYSEQFF.

This rearrangement joins TRBV3-1 to TRBJ2-7, with unresolved D. The germline CDR1 and CDR2 sequences are LGHDT and YNNKEL (reference sequence). Trimming took 1 base from V and 3 from J, leaving 19 bases between them. The CDR3 sequence is 17 residues long. The CDR3 is CASSQGNPLSSLYEQYF. CDR3 nucleotide sequence: TGTGCCAGCAGCCAAGGAAACCCCCTCTCATCCCTCTACGAGCAGTACTTC.

This clonotype was counted only a few times. The gene calls are TRBV20-1 and TRBJ1-1; TRBD1 is a possible D gene (5 bases). From germline, CDR1 is DFQATT and CDR2 SNEGSKA (reference sequence). The CDR3 totals 14 residues. Trimming shortened V by 6 bases and J by 4 bases, and 18 bases separated the two germline ends. CDR3 sequence (DNA): TGCAGTGCAAACTACAGGCGGGTCTCCACTGAAGCTTTCTTT. Amino acid sequence: CSANYRRVSTEAFF.

CDR3 DNA sequence: TGTGCCAGCAGCTTAGCGTTTGGGGGACAGGGGGACCACGAGCAGTACTTC. It encodes CASSLAFGGQGDHEQYF. The V call is TRBV7-9, the J call TRBJ2-7, with 11 bases identical to TRBD1. The CDR3 sequence is 17 residues long. In germline, CDR1 is SEHNR, CDR2 FQNEAQ (reference sequence). The trim removed 0 bases at V and 5 bases at J, leaving 9 bases unmatched.

On this clonotype: Sequence at one end of the junction differs from germline and may be a read error. J is TRBJ2-3 and V is TRBV12-3 or TRBV12-4; TRBD2 is a possible D gene (5 bases). The CDR3 is made up of 15 amino acids. As DNA, the CDR3 is TGTGCCTGCAGTTACGGCCCAGAGGGTACAGATACGCAGTATTTT. Protein sequence: CACSYGPEGTDTQYF.

The V call is TRBV20-1, the J call TRBJ1-4; TRBD1 agrees at 9 bases. V shed 1 base and J 6 bases; nucleotides not matched to a gene: 9. The CDR3 consists of 16 residues. In germline, CDR1 is DFQATT, CDR2 SNEGSKA (reference sequence). The CDR3 here is CSARAATDRGYEKLFF. The CDR3 nucleotides read TGCAGTGCTAGAGCCGCGACGGACAGGGGTTATGAAAAACTGTTTTTT.

The rearrangement links TRBV6-6 to TRBJ2-7; no clear D. Germline V lookup: CDR1 MNHNY, CDR2 SVGAGI (reference sequence). V was pared by 0 bases and J by 2 bases, with 5 bases between. The CDR3 length is 13 residues. The CDR3 nucleotides read TGTGCCAGCAGTTACTCCCATACCTACGAGCAGTACTTC. Amino acids: CASSYSHTYEQYF.

The V and J genes are TRBV9 and TRBJ2-4; TRBD2 is a possible D gene (5 bases). The J call may not be correct, given that the DNA end is closer to TRBJ2-5. The germline CDR1 and CDR2 sequences are SGDLS and YYNGEE. This CDR3 region has 15 residues. In DNA form, the CDR3 reads TGTGCCAGCAGCGTAGTGGCTAGCCCCAGCGAGACCCAGTACTTC. It encodes CASSVVASPSETQYF.

This sequence joins TRBV12-3 or TRBV12-4 and TRBJ2-3; TRBD2 agrees at 8 bases. J was trimmed by 6 bases and V by 5 bases; bases with no gene match: 16. The CDR3 sequence is 17 residues long. The CDR3 DNA reads as TGTGCCAGCAGTACAGCGCGGTGGCGGGGGGATTCGGATACGCAGTATTTT. Amino acids: CASSTARWRGDSDTQYF.

The chain links TRBV29-1 to TRBJ1-2; D ambiguous. The germline V gene has CDR1 SQVTM and CDR2 ANQGSEA. Trimming pared 4 bases from V and 6 bases from J, leaving 6 bases between. The CDR3 is made up of 10 amino acids. DNA for the CDR3: TGCAGCGTTGGTAGGAATGGCTACACCTTC. Translating gives CSVGRNGYTF. Full variable domain (rest looked up from reference TRBV29-1 and TRBJ1-2): SAVISQKPSRDICQRGTSLTIQCQVDSQVTMMFWYRQQPGQSLTLIATANQGSEATYESGFVIDKFPISRPNLTFSTLTVSNMSPEDSSIYLCSVGRNGYTFGSGTRLTVV.

This clonotype was observed a few times. The chain is built from TRBV6-6 and TRBJ1-1, with 9 bases that match TRBD1. J gave up 2 bases and V 6 bases, and 10 bases lay outside the gene matches. The CDR3 is 16 amino acids. Looked up from germline, CDR1 is MNHNY and CDR2 is SVGAGI (reference sequence). The CDR3 DNA sequence: TGTGCCAGCAGCCAAGCCGTACAGGGGGCAAACACTGAAGCTTTCTTT. This translates into CASSQAVQGANTEAFF.

This clonotype turned up a few times. V gene TRBV7-2 combines with J gene TRBJ2-1, with D possibly being TRBD2 (6 bases). V was pared by 3 bases and J by 13 bases, with 19 bases between. The CDR3 has 14 residues. Germline V gives CDR1 SGHTA, CDR2 FQGNSA. The CDR3, as DNA: TGTGCCAGCAGCTTGCAGGGAGGTCAAGAGACCCAGTTCTTC. Amino acids: CASSLQGGQETQFF. Combining the CDR3 with reference TRBV7-2 and TRBJ2-1 gives the whole variable domain GAGVSQSPSNKVTEKGKDVELRCDPISGHTALYWYRQSLGQGLEFLIYFQGNSAPDKSGLPSDRFSAERTGGSVSTLTIQRTQQEDSAVYLCASSLQGGQETQFFGPGTRLTVL.

This sequence joins TRBV29-1 and TRBJ1-2; 11 nucleotides match TRBD1. CDR3 length equals 13 residues. The V gene's germline CDR1 is SQVTM and CDR2 ANQGSEA. After removal of 4 bases from V and 8 bases from J, the junction contained 6 bases not matched to a gene. In DNA form, the CDR3 reads TGCAGCGTTGGGACAGGGGGCGATTTGGGCTACACCTTC. Protein sequence: CSVGTGGDLGYTF.

The chain employs TRBV4-3 and TRBJ1-1, with D possibly matching TRBD1 (6 bases). This CDR3 contains 12 residues. V was shortened by 4 bases and J by 8 bases, with 11 bases between the two germline ends. The germline gives CDR1 LGHNA, CDR2 YSLEER. Here the CDR3 reads CASSPIQGEAFF. The CDR3 bases are TGCGCCAGCAGCCCCATACAGGGCGAAGCTTTCTTT.